Presented here are 28 T cell receptor beta chains from one specimen sequenced in a study of control samples from healthy donors and cancer patients. Measured with immunoSEQ multiplex PCR; TCRdb has only the in-frame clones, and not every one. In the table there are roughly 130,000 clones, about 88% of which are singletons. Sequencing was done on a sample of blood. These receptors all stem from a man aged 50 or older in good health.

The CDR3 spells CASSLGTGRNYGYTF. As DNA, the CDR3 is TGTGCCAGCAGCCTGGGGACAGGTCGAAACTATGGCTACACCTTC. The chain combines TRBV5-6 with TRBJ1-2; 8 positions agree with TRBD1. The CDR3 sequence is 15 residues long. Trimming at V came to 4 bases and at J to 2 bases, leaving 7 bases not matched to a gene. CDR1 is SGHDT and CDR2 is YYEEEE in the germline V gene.

The rearrangement joins TRBV28 to TRBJ2-7; D could derive from TRBD1 or TRBD2 (6 bases each). V shed 7 bases and J shed 3 bases, with 13 bases lying between them. Germline V gene lookup returns CDR1 MDHEN and CDR2 SYDVKM. The CDR3 is 13 residues long. The CDR3 here is CASTTGTFYEQYF. CDR3 nucleotides: TGTGCCAGCACTACAGGGACTTTCTACGAGCAGTACTTC.

In its sample, this clone was seen a few times. This rearrangement joins TRBV30 to TRBJ1-4; no clear D gene. The V gene lost 1 base and the J gene lost 5 bases, with 17 bases spanning the gap. Looked up from germline, CDR1 is GTSNPN and CDR2 is SVGIG (reference sequence). The CDR3 has 16 residues. In nucleotides, the CDR3 is TGTGCCTGGAGTGCTCCTCCGTTGGTCTCAAATGAAAAACTGTTTTTT. Protein sequence: CAWSAPPLVSNEKLFF.

The rearrangement links TRBV5-1 to TRBJ2-2; possibly TRBD2 for D (5 bases). Germline V gene sequence: CDR1 SGHRS, CDR2 YFSETQ. The CDR3 runs 15 residues. V was trimmed by 4 bases and J by 5 bases, leaving 15 bases between them. CDR3 coding DNA: TGCGCCAGCAGCAGCGGCTCGGGCGGGACCGGGGAGCTGTTTTTT. Its protein product is CASSSGSGGTGELFF.

The V and J genes are TRBV4-1 and TRBJ2-1; D gene unclear. This CDR3 is built from 12 residues. Germline V gene lookup returns CDR1 MGHRA and CDR2 YSYEKL. Trimming stripped 3 bases from V and 9 bases from J, with 9 bases between. The CDR3 DNA is TGCGCCAGCAGCCACCAGTGGGGTGAGCAGTTCTTC. It is translated as CASSHQWGEQFF.

The J gene is TRBJ1-3, the V gene TRBV3-1 (or the pseudogene TRBV3-2); D ambiguous. The CDR3 sequence is 16 residues long. Germline CDR1 is LGHDT and CDR2 is YNNKEL (reference sequence). V was pared by 1 base and J by 0 bases, with 10 bases between. CDR3 nucleotide sequence: TGTGCCAGCAGCCAAGGGCAGAGGAGCTCTGGAAACACCATATATTTT. The encoded protein is CASSQGQRSSGNTIYF.

The V call is TRBV2, the J call TRBJ2-5; a weak D match, TRBD2 (5 bases). Germline CDR1 reads SNHLY; CDR2 reads FYNNEI. Trimming removed 8 bases from V and 5 bases from J, with 12 bases in between. The CDR3 covers 12 residues. Written as DNA, the CDR3 is TGTGCCAGCCAATCGGACTTGGAGACCCAGTACTTC. It codes for CASQSDLETQYF.

The V and J genes are TRBV11-3 and TRBJ2-7; no reliable D call. Germline-derived CDR1 and CDR2 are SGHNT and YENEEA. Trimming cost V 5 bases and J 9 bases, with 17 bases left between them. CDR3 length equals 13 residues. CDR3 in DNA: TGTGCCAGCAGCCCCCCCCAGGCGAGGCGGCAGTACTTC. Amino acids: CASSPPQARRQYF.

V gene TRBV5-6 combines with J gene TRBJ2-7, with D tentatively TRBD2 (5 bases). Trimming left V 3 bases short and J 4 bases short, with 11 bases between. The germline gives CDR1 SGHDT, CDR2 YYEEEE. The CDR3 covers 13 residues. CDR3 sequence (DNA): TGTGCCAGCAGCTCCGGGGATCCATACGAGCAGTACTTC. Translating it yields CASSSGDPYEQYF. Together with reference TRBV5-6 and TRBJ2-7, the CDR3 gives the full variable domain: DAGVTQSPTHLIKTRGQQVTLRCSPKSGHDTVSWYQQALGQGPQFIFQYYEEEERQRGNFPDRFSGHQFPNYSSELNVNALLLGDSALYLCASSSGDPYEQYFGPGTRLTVT.

This clone was found once. J is TRBJ2-3 and V is TRBV28, with 12 positions matching TRBD2. The J segment lost 7 bases and the V segment lost 6 bases, leaving 11 bases of the junction unmatched. The CDR3 has 16 amino acids. Looked up from germline, CDR1 is MDHEN and CDR2 is SYDVKM. The CDR3 DNA is TGTGCCAGCAGCCATACGACTAGCGGGGGTGGGTATACGCAGTATTTT. Amino acid sequence: CASSHTTSGGGYTQYF.

This rearrangement joins TRBV9 to TRBJ2-2; possibly TRBD1 for D (5 bases). This CDR3 contains 12 residues. The germline V gene has CDR1 SGDLS and CDR2 YYNGEE. V gave up 3 bases and J gave up 6 bases, with 6 bases separating them. DNA of the CDR3: TGTGCCAGCAGCGCAGGGTCCGGGGAGCTGTTTTTT. This translates into CASSAGSGELFF.

The J gene is TRBJ1-4, the V gene TRBV5-1; 7 nucleotides align to TRBD1. Trimming at V came to 4 bases and at J to 5 bases, leaving 5 bases not matched to a gene. This CDR3 has 14 amino acids. The germline V gene encodes CDR1 SGHRS and CDR2 YFSETQ. DNA of the CDR3: TGCGCCAGCAGCATCGGGACAGCAAATGAAAAACTGTTTTTT. Translating gives CASSIGTANEKLFF.

In its sample, this clone was seen once. The rearrangement links TRBV30 to TRBJ2-1; D not certain. V dropped 2 bases and J dropped 0 bases, with 5 bases sitting between them. Germline loops: CDR1 GTSNPN, CDR2 SVGIG (reference sequence). This CDR3 region has 13 residues. DNA for the CDR3: TGTGCCTGGAGTTTGAGCTCCTACAATGAGCAGTTCTTC. It specifies CAWSLSSYNEQFF.

This chain uses TRBV18 with TRBJ2-6; D call uncertain. Trimming took 2 bases from V and 0 from J, leaving 5 bases between them. The CDR3 extends over 15 amino acids. Germline V gene sequence: CDR1 KGHSH, CDR2 LQKENI. The CDR3 coding sequence is TGTGCCAGCTCACCATCCCCCTCTGGGGCCAACGTCCTGACTTTC. Its translation: CASSPSPSGANVLTF. Drawing the rest from reference TRBV18 and TRBJ2-6, the complete variable domain is NAGVMQNPRHLVRRRGQEARLRCSPMKGHSHVYWYRQLPEEGLKFMVYLQKENIIDESGMPKERFSAEFPKEGPSILRIQQVVRGDSAAYFCASSPSPSGANVLTFGAGSRLTVL.

The chain links TRBV28 to TRBJ1-2; D is unclear. CDR1 and CDR2 from the germline V gene are MDHEN and SYDVKM. This CDR3 comprises 14 residues. Deletions cut 3 bases from V and 0 bases from J, with 8 bases between. The CDR3 DNA follows: TGTGCCAGCAGTTTCCTGCAAGCTAACTATGGCTACACCTTC. This encodes CASSFLQANYGYTF.

CDR3 loop: CASSLRDRVFF. In nucleotides, the CDR3 is TGTGCCAGCAGCCTCCGGGACAGGGTGTTCTTC. The chain uses TRBV11-3 and TRBJ2-1; the match to TRBD1 covers 9 bases. This CDR3 spans 11 amino acids. With V trimmed by 5 bases and J by 15 bases, 5 bases remained unmatched. Germline assignment: CDR1 SGHNT and CDR2 YENEEA.

V gene TRBV6-6 combines with J gene TRBJ2-1; 9 bases fit TRBD2. Trimming cost V 10 bases and J 6 bases; bases outside gene matches: 13. The CDR3 is 15 residues long. The germline V gene encodes CDR1 MNHNY and CDR2 SVGAGI (reference sequence). CDR3 bases: TGTGCCACGGTTGCGGGGGGGCCTGTAGGCAATGAGCAGTTCTTC. This codes for CATVAGGPVGNEQFF.

This chain uses TRBV12-3 or TRBV12-4 with TRBJ2-7; D not certain. This CDR3 has 13 residues. V was clipped by 6 bases and J by 8 bases, with 17 bases between them. The DNA for the CDR3 is TGTGCCAGCAGCACCCGACTCCCTTGCCAGCAGTACTTC. It translates to CASSTRLPCQQYF.

The V gene is TRBV9, the J gene TRBJ1-6, with TRBD1 matching 7 bases. The germline V gene has CDR1 SGDLS and CDR2 YYNGEE. The V and J ends lost 3 bases and 7 bases, in that order; junction bases with no gene match: 7. The CDR3 spans 15 residues. The CDR3 spells CASSASGQNNSPLHF. The CDR3 DNA reads TGTGCCAGCAGCGCCTCGGGACAGAACAATTCACCCCTCCACTTT.

This clone was found a few times. The chain employs TRBV28 and TRBJ1-5, with TRBD1 matching 9 bases. The CDR3 loop spans 15 amino acids. The germline V gene has CDR1 MDHEN and CDR2 SYDVKM. J lost 5 bases, V lost 6 bases, and 8 bases had no gene match. The CDR3 DNA sequence: TGTGCCAGCAGACACGGCACAGGGGGCGATCAGCCCCAGCATTTT. This translates into CASRHGTGGDQPQHF.

This clone has a single count. The chain is built from TRBV7-9 and TRBJ1-3; no clear D. The length of the CDR3 is 12 residues. The V end lost 4 bases, the J end lost 4 bases, and 5 bases lay between the germline ends. The V gene's germline CDR1 is SEHNR and CDR2 FQNEAQ (reference sequence). CDR3 sequence reads: CASSSVGNTIYF. The CDR3 DNA sequence: TGTGCCAGCAGCTCTGTGGGAAACACCATATATTTT.

This chain joins TRBV11-2 and TRBJ1-5; D is ambiguous. The CDR3 is 14 amino acids. V was pared by 5 bases and J by 7 bases, with 15 bases between. Germline V gene sequence: CDR1 SGHAT, CDR2 FQNNGV. In DNA, the CDR3 is TGTGCCAGCAGCCTTCGGGGAGAGGGCCAGCCCCAGCATTTT. It encodes CASSLRGEGQPQHF.

Only one count was recorded for this clone. The chain links TRBV12-3 or TRBV12-4 to TRBJ2-4, with D possibly being TRBD1 (5 bases). V was clipped by 3 bases and J by 6 bases, with 9 bases between them. CDR3 length: 13 amino acids. The CDR3 nucleotides are TGTGCCAGCAGTTTTGGCAGGGCAAACATTCAGTACTTC. Its translation: CASSFGRANIQYF.

Concerning this clone: The same CDR3 arises from other DNA sequences in this sample as well. The chain is built from TRBV5-1 and TRBJ1-1; D is perhaps TRBD1 (5 bases). Trimming pared 1 base from V and 0 bases from J, leaving 10 bases between. The CDR3 spans 15 residues. Germline loops: CDR1 SGHRS, CDR2 YFSETQ. The CDR3 DNA is TGCGCCAGCAGCTTGTCTGGGACGGTGAACACTGAAGCTTTCTTT. Amino acids: CASSLSGTVNTEAFF.

The rearrangement links TRBV5-6 to TRBJ1-3; no reliable D call. V gave up 1 base and J gave up 2 bases, with 4 bases separating them. The germline V gene has CDR1 SGHDT and CDR2 YYEEEE. This CDR3 comprises 13 residues. CDR3 amino acids: CASSLNPGNTIYF. The CDR3 DNA follows: TGTGCCAGCAGCTTGAACCCTGGAAACACCATATATTTT.

V gene TRBV5-1 combines with J gene TRBJ2-1; D may be TRBD2 (5 bases). The V gene's germline CDR1 is SGHRS and CDR2 YFSETQ. Trimming removed 0 bases at V and 6 bases at J, with 13 bases between. The CDR3 covers 15 residues. This CDR3 is CASSLDSLATNEQFF. The CDR3 DNA is TGCGCCAGCAGCTTGGATTCGCTAGCTACCAATGAGCAGTTCTTC.

This clone was recorded once. V is TRBV5-1 and J is TRBJ2-5; the D gene could be TRBD1 or TRBD2 (5 bases each). This CDR3 comprises 16 residues. The V gene lost 0 bases and the J gene lost 5 bases, with 17 bases spanning the gap. Germline V gene data show CDR1 as SGHRS and CDR2 as YFSETQ. The CDR3: CASSLVGEWLWETQYF. CDR3 nucleotide sequence: TGCGCCAGCAGCTTGGTGGGGGAGTGGCTGTGGGAGACCCAGTACTTC. Combining the CDR3 with reference TRBV5-1 and TRBJ2-5 gives the whole variable domain KAGVTQTPRYLIKTRGQQVTLSCSPISGHRSVSWYQQTPGQGLQFLFEYFSETQRNKGNFPGRFSGRQFSNSRSEMNVSTLELGDSALYLCASSLVGEWLWETQYFGPGTRLLVL.

The genes are TRBV19 and TRBJ2-7, with D tentatively TRBD2 (5 bases). V dropped 3 bases and J dropped 4 bases, with 10 bases sitting between them. The CDR3 is 13 residues long. Germline CDR1 is LNHDA and CDR2 is SQIVND (reference sequence). As DNA, the CDR3 is TGTGCCAGTAGTATTGCGTCGGGGTACGAGCAGTACTTC. This gives the protein CASSIASGYEQYF. The whole variable domain, filled in from reference TRBV19 and TRBJ2-7, reads DGGITQSPKYLFRKEGQNVTLSCEQNLNHDAMYWYRQDPGQGLRLIYYSQIVNDFQKGDIAEGYSVSREKKESFPLTVTSAQKNPTAFYLCASSIASGYEQYFGPGTRLTVT.